The 25 T cell receptor beta chains presented below share a single source sample, sequenced in a study of T-cell memory formation after mild COVID-19. Via MiXCR, TCRdb re-called the 5' RACE reads, giving one row per CDR3 protein. The sample shows a few hundred thousand distinct CDR3 sequences, over 9.5% of them seen only once. The sample consisted of PBMCs or a T cell subset sorted from them (not recorded which). The receptors shown here come from a man aged 18 to 35 who had mild COVID-19 (a few samples of this study predate the infection). Cell type and time point are not known.

This clonotype came up a few times. The chain carries TRBV25-1 and TRBJ2-1; no reliable D call. V dropped 4 bases and J dropped 5 bases, with 12 bases sitting between them. Germline V gives CDR1 MGHDK, CDR2 SYGVNS. This CDR3 contains 14 residues. CDR3 protein: CASSALGPDNEQFF. The CDR3 DNA sequence: TGTGCCAGCAGTGCCCTGGGCCCCGACAATGAGCAGTTCTTC.

This clonotype has more than one count but fewer than ten. The gene calls are TRBV7-8 and TRBJ1-2; the match to TRBD1 covers 8 bases. The CDR3 has 14 residues. The J segment lost 7 bases and the V segment lost 4 bases, leaving 8 bases of the junction unmatched. The germline V gene encodes CDR1 SGHVS and CDR2 FQNEAQ. In DNA form, the CDR3 reads TGTGCCAGCAGCTCGAGGACAGGGCGAGGTGGCTACACCTTC. Translation: CASSSRTGRGGYTF.

This clonotype was seen many times. The chain joins TRBV7-3 to TRBJ2-2; perhaps TRBD1 as D (5 bases). CDR1 is SGHTA and CDR2 is FQGTGA in the germline V gene. This CDR3 comprises 13 residues. The V and J ends lost 4 bases and 5 bases respectively, with 8 bases between them. The CDR3 nucleotides read TGTGCCAGCAGCTCGCGACAGACCGGGGAGCTGTTTTTT. It encodes CASSSRQTGELFF. The variable domain in full, completed from reference TRBV7-3 and TRBJ2-2, reads GAGVSQTPSNKVTEKGKYVELRCDPISGHTALYWYRQSLGQGPEFLIYFQGTGAADDSGLPNDRFFAVRPEGSVSTLKIQRTERGDSAVYLCASSSRQTGELFFGEGSRLTVL.

This clonotype has just a few counts. The chain recombines TRBV30 with TRBJ1-2; D is ambiguous. The CDR3 runs 14 residues. Germline V gene lookup returns CDR1 GTSNPN and CDR2 SVGIG (reference sequence). V dropped 2 bases and J dropped 7 bases, with 17 bases sitting between them. Written as DNA, the CDR3 is TGTGCCTGGAGTACCATCTACCCTAGCGGTGGCTACACCTTC. Translation: CAWSTIYPSGGYTF.

This clonotype has a single count. This chain joins TRBV5-6 and TRBJ2-5, with D perhaps TRBD1 (5 bases). The CDR3 totals 14 residues. Germline V CDR1 and CDR2: SGHDT, YYEEEE. V shed 7 bases and J shed 4 bases, with 17 bases lying between them. CDR3 protein: CASGTRNRRETQYF. The CDR3 DNA follows: TGTGCCAGCGGAACGAGAAACAGGAGAGAGACCCAGTACTTC.

V and J are TRBV7-6 and TRBJ2-3; 10 bases match TRBD2. V lost 5 bases and J lost 2; bases outside the gene matches: 10. The CDR3 extends over 17 amino acids. Germline CDR1 and CDR2: SGHVS and FNYEAQ. CDR3 nucleotide sequence: TGTGCCAGCAGCCGCGGGGGGCTAGCGGGAGACACAGATACGCAGTATTTT. Its protein is CASSRGGLAGDTDTQYF.

This clonotype occurred many times. The gene calls are TRBV5-1 and TRBJ2-7, with a tentative D call TRBD2 (6 bases). V dropped 3 bases and J dropped 1 base, with 14 bases sitting between them. CDR1 SGHRS and CDR2 YFSETQ come from the germline V gene. The CDR3 spans 15 residues. The CDR3 loop reads CASSSEAGRSYEQYF. CDR3 bases: TGCGCCAGCAGCTCAGAGGCGGGACGGTCCTACGAGCAGTACTTC.

The rearrangement uses TRBV12-3 or TRBV12-4 and TRBJ2-2, with 10 bases identical to TRBD1. The CDR3 extends over 17 amino acids. V was clipped by 6 bases and J by 7 bases; unmatched bases: 14. Written as DNA, the CDR3 is TGTGCCAGCAGCCGGACAGGGGGTGCGCGTAAGGTCGGGGAGCTGTTTTTT. Translating gives CASSRTGGARKVGELFF.

This clonotype came up many times. The gene calls are TRBV2 and TRBJ2-2; the D is unclear. There are 12 residues in the CDR3. The germline CDR1 and CDR2 sequences are SNHLY and FYNNEI. V shed 8 bases and J shed 4 bases, with 8 bases lying between them. The CDR3 coding sequence is TGTGCCAGCGCGGAGCTCACCGGGGAGCTGTTTTTT. Its translation: CASAELTGELFF.

The chain combines TRBV12-3 or TRBV12-4 with TRBJ1-1, with D unresolved. The CDR3 has 12 amino acids. With 9 bases removed from V and 3 bases from J, the gap between germline ends came to 11 bases. This CDR3 is CASRRWDTEAFF. The CDR3 nucleotides are TGTGCCAGTCGTAGATGGGACACTGAAGCTTTCTTT.

This chain connects TRBV7-2 to TRBJ1-2, with 7 positions matching TRBD1. Unmatched junction bases numbered 8, after V lost 0 bases and J lost 4 bases. The CDR3 has 16 residues. CDR1 is SGHTA and CDR2 is FQGNSA in the germline V gene. CDR3 DNA sequence: TGTGCCAGCAGCTTAGCGCTAGGGGGCCCGATCTATGGCTACACCTTC. Translating it yields CASSLALGGPIYGYTF.

The CDR3 spells CASSVEKGTVGELFF. The CDR3 DNA sequence: TGTGCCAGCAGCGTAGAGAAGGGGACGGTCGGGGAGCTGTTTTTT. The chain joins TRBV9 to TRBJ2-2; D assignment may be TRBD1 or TRBD2 (5 bases each). CDR3 length equals 15 residues. Germline lookup yields CDR1 SGDLS and CDR2 YYNGEE. V lost 0 bases and J 7 bases, leaving 13 bases between the germline ends.

This clonotype was seen only a few times. The chain carries TRBV7-9 and TRBJ2-3; D is ambiguous. The CDR3 sequence is 14 residues long. Germline V gene data show CDR1 as SEHNR and CDR2 as FQNEAQ (reference sequence). Trimming left V 5 bases short and J 1 base short, with 10 bases between. The CDR3 DNA sequence: TGTGCCAGCAGCATACAGTCACGCACAGATACGCAGTATTTT. Residues: CASSIQSRTDTQYF.

This chain connects TRBV27 to TRBJ1-2; D is undetermined. Trimming shortened V by 5 bases and J by 4 bases, and 17 bases separated the two germline ends. This CDR3 is built from 15 residues. Looked up from germline, CDR1 is MNHEY and CDR2 is SMNVEV (reference sequence). CDR3 DNA: TGTGCCAGCAGTACCGGCGCGCGGGGAGTCTATGGCTACACCTTC. Translated, it gives CASSTGARGVYGYTF.

In this sample, this clonotype turned up a few times. This sequence joins TRBV24-1 and TRBJ2-1; 9 nucleotides line up with TRBD1. This CDR3 is built from 16 residues. Germline assignment: CDR1 KGHDR and CDR2 SFDVKD. Trimming took 2 bases from V and 5 from J; bases not matched to a gene: 6. In DNA form, the CDR3 reads TGTGCCACCAGTGATTCCGGGACAGGGATTCACAATGAGCAGTTCTTC. This encodes CATSDSGTGIHNEQFF.

In nucleotides, the CDR3 is TGTGCCAGCAGTTCACGGACAGGGGACGGCTACACCTTC. Protein product: CASSSRTGDGYTF. The J gene is TRBJ1-2, the V gene TRBV6-1, with TRBD1 matching 9 bases. Germline-derived CDR1 and CDR2 are MNHNS and SASEGT. The CDR3 is made up of 13 amino acids. The V gene end was trimmed by 5 bases and the J gene end by 8 bases; junction bases not matched to a gene: 6.

This clonotype was counted only a few times. J is TRBJ2-5 and V is TRBV6-6, with TRBD2 identical over 14 bases. In germline, CDR1 is MNHNY, CDR2 SVGAGI (reference sequence). With 6 bases clipped from V and 2 bases from J, the junction kept 2 bases outside the gene matches. This CDR3 is built from 15 residues. The chain's CDR3 is CASRGTSGGQETQYF. The CDR3 DNA is TGTGCCAGCAGAGGGACTAGCGGGGGTCAAGAGACCCAGTACTTC.

Only a few counts were recorded for this clonotype. The chain combines TRBV29-1 with TRBJ2-3, with a weak D call TRBD2 (6 bases). The CDR3 length is 13 residues. The germline V gene encodes CDR1 SQVTM and CDR2 ANQGSEA. The V end was cut by 2 bases, the J end by 3 bases, with 9 bases between. The CDR3 DNA reads TGCAGCGTTGAACAGGGAGGTACAGATACGCAGTATTTT. Amino acid sequence: CSVEQGGTDTQYF.

V is TRBV7-9 and J is TRBJ1-4; D is undetermined. Deletions cut 7 bases from V and 8 bases from J, with 8 bases between. Germline V CDR1 and CDR2: SEHNR, FQNEAQ (reference sequence). This CDR3 spans 11 amino acids. The chain's CDR3 is CASTLGEKLFF. In nucleotides, the CDR3 is TGTGCCAGCACCCTGGGGGAAAAACTGTTTTTT.

This clonotype was seen only a few times. The chain combines TRBV5-4 with TRBJ1-1; TRBD1 matches at 7 bases. Germline loops: CDR1 SGHNT, CDR2 YYREEE (reference sequence). V trimming: 3 bases; J trimming: 7 bases; junction bases outside the gene matches: 6. The CDR3 consists of 13 residues. CDR3 loop: CASSSRGQVEAFF. The CDR3 bases are TGTGCCAGCAGCTCAAGGGGGCAGGTTGAAGCTTTCTTT.

V gene TRBV29-1 combines with J gene TRBJ1-5, with unresolved D. Germline CDR1 SQVTM, CDR2 ANQGSEA. The CDR3 runs 13 residues. V dropped 5 bases and J dropped 1 base, with 9 bases sitting between them. The CDR3 DNA follows: TGCAGCGTTTTAGATGACAGCAATCAGCCCCAGCATTTT. Translating it yields CSVLDDSNQPQHF.

V usage is TRBV12-3 or TRBV12-4 and J usage is TRBJ1-1; D uncertain. The CDR3 is 11 residues long. V was shortened by 3 bases and J by 11 bases, with 10 bases between the two germline ends. CDR3 in DNA: TGTGCCAGCAGTTTGGGTGGGAGTGCTTTCTTT. Its translation: CASSLGGSAFF.

This clonotype showed up many times. J is TRBJ2-7 and V is TRBV4-2; 10 positions match TRBD1. V lost 4 bases, J lost 7 bases, and 16 bases stayed unmatched. The CDR3 spans 17 residues. Germline CDR1 LGHNA, CDR2 YNFKEQ. CDR3 protein: CASSRLPWGQGRLEQYF. The CDR3 nucleotides are TGTGCCAGCAGCCGGCTCCCATGGGGACAGGGGCGGCTAGAGCAGTACTTC.

This clonotype was observed a handful of times. This chain uses TRBV20-1 with TRBJ1-1; no definite D call. Germline CDR1 is DFQATT and CDR2 is SNEGSKA (reference sequence). This CDR3 is built from 12 residues. Trimming took off 6 bases at V and 10 bases at J, with 18 bases between the two ends. The CDR3 region is CSASTGPKGAFF. The CDR3 region has the DNA TGCAGTGCATCCACCGGGCCCAAGGGAGCTTTCTTT.

This clonotype showed up many times. This chain uses TRBV20-1 with TRBJ2-1; no definite D call. CDR1 is DFQATT and CDR2 is SNEGSKA in the germline V gene (reference sequence). V shed 5 bases and J shed 3 bases, with 17 bases lying between them. The CDR3 has 15 amino acids. The CDR3 nucleotides read TGCAGTGCTTCGACTGGCCGTACATTCTACAATGAGCAGTTCTTC. Translation: CSASTGRTFYNEQFF.